This TCR beta chain was observed in a study of cytomegalovirus exposure and HLA in healthy donors. Study-wide results and caveats: It was assumed in the presence/absence analyses that sequencing depth was roughly uniform across donors.

Germline V lookup: CDR1 MDHEN, CDR2 SYDVKM. V was pared by 3 bases and J by 4 bases, with 6 bases of the junction left unmatched. The CDR3 has 16 residues. Researchers ran the PCR with 60 Vbeta and 13 Jbeta primers. Only in-frame clones appear in the TCRdb table, and some are missing; sequencing was by immunoSEQ multiplex PCR. The sample holds about 210,000 clones, around 82% seen once. Points on this clone: Its antigen remains unidentified.

The gene calls are TRBV28 and TRBJ2-7; 13 bases agree with TRBD2. The origin of this receptor is a woman aged 30 to 39 in good health and CMV-seropositive. Sequenced material: PBMCs. CDR3 coding DNA: TGTGCCAGCAGTTTGCCGGGGACTAGCGGGGATTACGAGCAGTACTTC. As protein: CASSLPGTSGDYEQYF.